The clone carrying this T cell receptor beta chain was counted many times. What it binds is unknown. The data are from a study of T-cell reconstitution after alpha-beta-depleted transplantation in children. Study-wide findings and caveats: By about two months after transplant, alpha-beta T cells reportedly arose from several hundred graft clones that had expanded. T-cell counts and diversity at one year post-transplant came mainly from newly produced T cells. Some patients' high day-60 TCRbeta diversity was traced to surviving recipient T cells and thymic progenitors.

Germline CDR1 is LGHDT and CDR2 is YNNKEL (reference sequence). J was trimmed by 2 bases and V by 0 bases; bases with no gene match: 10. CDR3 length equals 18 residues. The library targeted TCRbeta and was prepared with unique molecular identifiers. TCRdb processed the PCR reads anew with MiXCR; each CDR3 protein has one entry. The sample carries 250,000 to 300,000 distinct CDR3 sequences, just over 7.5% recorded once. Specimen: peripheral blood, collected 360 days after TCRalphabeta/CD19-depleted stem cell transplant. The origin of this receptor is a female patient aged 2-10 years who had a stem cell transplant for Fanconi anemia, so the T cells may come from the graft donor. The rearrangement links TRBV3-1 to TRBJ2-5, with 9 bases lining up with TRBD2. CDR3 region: CASSQDLSTSGWQETQYF. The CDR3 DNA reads TGTGCCAGCAGCCAAGATCTTTCGACTAGCGGCTGGCAAGAGACCCAGTACTTC.